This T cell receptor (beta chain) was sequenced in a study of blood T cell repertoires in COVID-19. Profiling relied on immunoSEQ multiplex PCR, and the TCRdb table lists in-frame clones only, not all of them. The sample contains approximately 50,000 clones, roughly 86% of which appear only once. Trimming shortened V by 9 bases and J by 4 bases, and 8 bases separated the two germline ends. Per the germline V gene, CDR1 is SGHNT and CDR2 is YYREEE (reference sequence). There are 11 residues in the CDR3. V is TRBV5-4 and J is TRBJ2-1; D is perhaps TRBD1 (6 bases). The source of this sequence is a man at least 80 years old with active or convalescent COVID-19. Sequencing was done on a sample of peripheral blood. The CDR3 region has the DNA TGTGCCACACAGGGTTACAATGAGCAGTTCTTC. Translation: CATQGYNEQFF.